Reported below is one T cell receptor beta chain. Its antigen specificity is not known. Base qualities are not at hand, and no much larger clone is one base apart. The sample belongs to a study of immune aging and cytomegalovirus after organ transplant (dated by TCRdb to about 2021). Study-wide context: Three-drug immunosuppression with prednisone, tacrolimus, and mycophenolate was given to all transplant recipients. What the study reported, not specific to this receptor: Large clones contained a higher proportion of TEMRA cells, and the seven largest clones (1904 cells) acquired aged and TEMRA cells while losing TCM cells. Following viremia, cells with an aged phenotype rose post-transplant no matter the clone size, with the increase showing up earlier in large clones (days 200-264) than in small clones. Because CD57 was not measured in the sequencing data, a conservative gene-based aging definition was used instead.

The time point label here, explained by the study, means: five sample-tagged time points from pre-transplant (day -1) to day 368 post-transplant, pooled. Thawed PBMC were stimulated for roughly twelve hours with a CMV IE-1 overlapping peptide library without transport inhibitors. After thawing, cells rested overnight before stimulation in R10 medium with CD28/CD49d costimulation. The IE-1 peptide library was composed of 15-amino-acid peptides with overlaps of 11 amino acids. Samples from each time point were barcoded using BD Single-Cell Multiplexing Kit Sample Tags, then pooled and stained with oligo-conjugated anti-CD45RA and sorting antibodies. A BD FACSAria III was used to sort CMV-responsive CD8+CD137+ and CD4+CD154+ T cells at 4-way purity. Blood samples were drawn into EDTA vacutainers and processed by Ficoll gradient within 1-24 hours. Trimming at the junction amounts to 3 bases on V and 2 bases on J, and the germline ends lie 8 bases apart. Including the terminal cysteine and phenylalanine, the CDR3 comprises 13 residues. Of the read, only the CDR3 DNA is kept; its 39 bases are in frame from base 1. Looking up the germline V gene (reference sequence) yields CDR1 LNHDA and CDR2 SQIVND.

Library prep was done by single-cell sequencing. Sequencing instrument: Illumina NovaSeq 6000. For cell capture and library preparation, the team used the BD Rhapsody Targeted mRNA and AbSeq Reagent Kit in a microwell format. The libraries included TCR, sample tags, AbSeq, and targeted mRNA from the Human T-Cell Expression Panel, along with custom TOX and TOX2 primers. Sequencing of the libraries was performed on an Illumina NovaSeq. Concerning the study's data processing: The analysis covered about 10,000 cells in total, of which some 6,900 were CD8 T cells and around 4,900 were CD8 T cells with an identifiable TCR CDR3. On the Seven Bridges Genomics platform, raw data were run through the BD Rhapsody Targeted Analysis Pipeline with V(D)J processing. Quality control, Sample Tag demultiplexing with Lex-BDSMK, clone identification with VDJ Explorer, and Seurat clustering were performed in SeqGeq 1.6.0. A clone was considered non-expanded if it made up <1% of CD8 T cells, and considered a clonal expansion if it made up >2.5% of the sample. TCRdb reworked the public reads: Q25 trimming with fastp, MiXCR clone assembly, productive beta chains retained. One record per CDR3 amino acid sequence lists the most common genes and DNA. The V and J calls and clone size come from TCRdb's table, not from the authors' own analysis. In this sample the table shows about 20,000 distinct CDR3 sequences, about a third of which occur a single time. Under 30% of the sample is in the top ten clones.

Specimen: CMV peptide-activated CD4+ and CD8+ T cells sorted from blood, collected at five time points, pooled. Per the publication, the cell subset or site label means: sorted CD8+CD137+ and CD4+CD154+ T cells after about 12 h CMV IE-1 peptide stimulation. Here the chain combines TRBV19 and TRBJ2-7; 5 matching bases give a weak D call of TRBD2. The TCR sequence derives from a female donor who had a heart transplant and CMV viremia. This receptor carries the CDR3 CASSIRGPYEQYF. The nucleotide sequence is given as TGTGCCAGTAGTATCCGGGGTCCCTACGAGCAGTACTTC.